Detailed here is one T cell receptor beta chain. What this receptor recognizes is not known. There are no base qualities to consult, and no much larger clone falls within one base. The germline V gene specifies SGHVS as CDR1 and FQNEAQ as CDR2. The CDR3 runs 16 residues from the cysteine to the phenylalanine. Just CDR3 DNA is preserved here, 48 bases in frame from base 1. For this chain, trimming is 4 bases at the V end and 6 bases at the J end, and the number of junction bases without a gene match is 8. The source of the sample is a study of cytomegalovirus exposure and HLA in healthy donors (dated by TCRdb to about 2017). Broadly, across the study: According to a later analysis, one platform produced both the roughly 130 validation repertoires and the approximately 600 repertoires of the first cohort. The study aimed to test whether signatures of past pathogen exposure could be identified by cataloging public T cell receptors. In addition to the first cohort of around 670 subjects, a separate validation cohort of 130 or so different subjects was used. High-throughput TCR immunosequencing, statistical association of individual TCRs with disease status, and machine learning were combined to predict cytomegalovirus infection status.

The receptor library was made with the immunoSEQ multiplex PCR assay. The authors processed their data as follows. To diagnose cytomegalovirus status from the catalog of TCR beta chain sequences, a statistical classification framework was built. The source is immuneACCESS, and TCRdb retained only in-frame sequences with V and J called. Part of the clones is not carried over; for the studies checked, unresolved V genes explain less than half of this, and the remainder is unexplained. V and J calls and clone size are those listed in that table; D and trimming were worked out from the DNA. The sample table holds roughly 140,000 clones, of which roughly 89% were seen once. 2.5% to 4% of the sample is taken by the ten largest. Overall study results and their limits: A later analysis lacked HLA typing for the validation cohort, so it scored co-occurrence in that cohort across all 130 or so repertoires. It was suggested by the authors that the approach could potentially be generalized to other disease states and immunological phenotypes. The study listed 164 TCR beta chains as associated with cytomegalovirus. Of the cluster scores, about 94% were above 0 in a later analysis, which found that TCRs clustered in the first cohort also tended to co-occur in the 90 to 150 validation repertoires. Across donors, most TCR sequences were observed very rarely, whereas some public TCRs were present in many individuals. Cytomegalovirus status was reported to be diagnosed by the classifier with high specificity and sensitivity in both the original and validation cohorts. In vitro tests confirmed that three of the cytomegalovirus-associated TCR beta chains recognize cytomegalovirus antigens.

Separate from the approximately 700-subject first cohort, the validation cohort of over 90 subjects was the group to which the donors belonged. The sample was PBMCs. The sequence is built from TRBV7-8 and TRBJ2-1, with 11 bases in between that match TRBD2. This clonotype originated in a woman between 18 and 29 years old in good health and CMV-seropositive. The CDR3 reads as follows: CASSSKIAGGSNEQFF. The sequenced DNA: TGTGCCAGCAGCTCAAAGATAGCGGGAGGGAGCAATGAGCAGTTCTTC.